These 7 T cell receptor beta chains were sequenced from one sample in a study of CD8+CD57+ T cells in acquired aplastic anemia. Genomic DNA was employed as the template in profiling TCR beta VDJ and CDR3. TCRdb independently ran MiXCR on the reads; one entry per CDR3 protein. Of under 200,000 distinct CDR3 sequences listed, around half are singletons. Patients chosen for sequencing had shown CD8+CD57+ cell expansion by flow cytometry. The sample taken for sequencing was sorted CD4+, CD8+, or CD8+CD57+ T cells (not recorded which) from PBMCs. All receptors derive from a human donor with aplastic anemia.

V and J are TRBV20-1 and TRBJ1-1; TRBD1 matches 11 bases. J gave up 1 base and V 5 bases, and 6 bases lay outside the gene matches. CDR1 is DFQATT and CDR2 is SNEGSKA in the germline V gene (reference sequence). The CDR3 is made up of 15 amino acids. The CDR3 is CSAFGTGGSNTEAFF. Written as DNA, the CDR3 is TGCAGTGCTTTCGGGACAGGGGGATCGAACACTGAAGCTTTCTTT.

This chain joins TRBV29-1 and TRBJ2-1; D is undetermined. This CDR3 is 13 amino acids long. Germline lookup yields CDR1 SQVTM and CDR2 ANQGSEA. The V end lost 3 bases, the J end lost 4 bases, and 10 bases lay between the germline ends. DNA for the CDR3: TGCAGCGTTGACCCGGGCTGGTACAATGAGCAGTTCTTC. It codes for CSVDPGWYNEQFF.

This clonotype has only one observation. In DNA form, the CDR3 reads TGTGCCAGCTCACCACTTATCGGGAGGAACACAGATACGCAGTATTTT. This encodes CASSPLIGRNTDTQYF. V is TRBV18 and J is TRBJ2-3, with 7 bases aligning to TRBD2. Losses at the gene ends were 1 base for V and 2 bases for J; bases not matched to a gene: 6. CDR1 KGHSH and CDR2 LQKENI come from the germline V gene. The length of the CDR3 is 16 residues.

J is TRBJ1-2 and V is TRBV12-3 or TRBV12-4; D possibly corresponds to TRBD1 (6 bases). This CDR3 region has 14 residues. Trimming took 5 bases from V and 10 from J, leaving 20 bases between them. The CDR3 loop is CASSMPGDIGNYTF. The CDR3 DNA is TGTGCCAGCAGTATGCCTGGGGACATCGGAAACTACACCTTC.

The rearrangement uses TRBV2 and TRBJ2-5; D is uncertain. The germline V gene has CDR1 SNHLY and CDR2 FYNNEI. Trimming pared 7 bases from V and 5 bases from J, leaving 20 bases between. The CDR3 loop spans 15 amino acids. CDR3 region: CASIVLGGPLETQYF. CDR3 nucleotides: TGTGCCAGCATAGTCCTAGGCGGACCTCTGGAGACCCAGTACTTC.

This clonotype was observed at least ten times. CDR3: CASYRSGADTQYF. Here the CDR3 DNA reads TGTGCCAGCTACAGGTCTGGGGCAGATACGCAGTATTTT. The chain employs TRBV10-3 and TRBJ2-3; D is possibly TRBD1 (5 bases). V lost 10 bases, J lost 4 bases, and 15 bases lay in between. CDR3 length: 13 amino acids. Germline V gives CDR1 ENHRY, CDR2 SYGVKD.

This clonotype showed up just a few times. The V call is TRBV27, the J call TRBJ2-5; 7 positions agree with TRBD1. V shed 4 bases, J shed 4 bases, and the junction held 3 bases outside the gene matches. This CDR3 comprises 13 residues. CDR1 MNHEY and CDR2 SMNVEV come from the germline V gene (reference sequence). CDR3 sequence reads: CASSYRGPETQYF. CDR3 nucleotides: TGTGCCAGCAGTTACAGGGGCCCAGAGACCCAGTACTTC.